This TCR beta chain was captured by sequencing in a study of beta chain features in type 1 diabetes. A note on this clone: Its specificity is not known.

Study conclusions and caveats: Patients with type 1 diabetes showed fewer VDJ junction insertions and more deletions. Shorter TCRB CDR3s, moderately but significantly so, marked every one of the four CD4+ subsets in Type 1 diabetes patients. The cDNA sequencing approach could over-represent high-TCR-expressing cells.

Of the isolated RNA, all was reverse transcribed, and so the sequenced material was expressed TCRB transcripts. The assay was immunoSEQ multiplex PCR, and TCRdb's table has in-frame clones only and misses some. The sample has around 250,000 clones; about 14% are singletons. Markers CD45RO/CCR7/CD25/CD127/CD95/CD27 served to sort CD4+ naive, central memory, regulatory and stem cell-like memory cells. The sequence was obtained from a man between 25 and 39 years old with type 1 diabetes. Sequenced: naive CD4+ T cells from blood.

CDR3 nucleotide sequence: TGCGCCAGCAGCTTCCCTCCAGGGGGCTCTGCAACAGATACGCAGTATTTT. Translation: CASSFPPGGSATDTQYF. The chain carries TRBV5-1 and TRBJ2-3; 8 positions match TRBD1. Germline assignment: CDR1 SGHRS and CDR2 YFSETQ. The CDR3 runs 17 residues. The junction had 11 bases not matched to a gene; V was cut back by 2 bases and J by 3 bases.